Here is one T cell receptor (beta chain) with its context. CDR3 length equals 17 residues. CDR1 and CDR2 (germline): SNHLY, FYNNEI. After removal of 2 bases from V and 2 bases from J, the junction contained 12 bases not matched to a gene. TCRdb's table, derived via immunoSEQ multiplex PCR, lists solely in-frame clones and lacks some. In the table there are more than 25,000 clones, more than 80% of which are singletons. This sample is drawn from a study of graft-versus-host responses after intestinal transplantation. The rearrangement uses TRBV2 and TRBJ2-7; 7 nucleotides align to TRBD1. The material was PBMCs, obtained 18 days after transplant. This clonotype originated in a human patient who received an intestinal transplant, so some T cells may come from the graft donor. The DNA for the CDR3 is TGTGCCAGCAGTGAAACCCGGACAGGCCAACCCGCCTACGAGCAGTACTTC. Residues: CASSETRTGQPAYEQYF.